The 14 T cell receptor beta chains reported below all come from one sample, sequenced in a study of T cell responses to AZD1222 COVID-19 vaccine. TCRdb keeps only in-frame clones here, not all; method: immunoSEQ multiplex PCR. The sample lists about 70,000 clones, more than 75% seen once, with roughly 5% in the top ten. Sequencing was performed on peripheral blood, taken 28 days after the second dose of the MenACWY control vaccine. The receptor source for this set is an adult who received the MenACWY meningococcal vaccine as a control.

This clone was seen a few times. The chain combines TRBV5-4 with TRBJ1-2; D uncertain. Germline loops: CDR1 SGHNT, CDR2 YYREEE (reference sequence). V was cut by 4 bases and J by 2 bases, with 9 bases left in between. The CDR3 is made up of 13 amino acids. CDR3 coding DNA: TGTGCCAGCAGCCATGATCAGAACTATGGCTACACCTTC. It codes for CASSHDQNYGYTF.

The chain is built from TRBV28 and TRBJ1-2; D uncertain. Trimming removed 3 bases at V and 8 bases at J, with 13 bases between. This CDR3 is 13 amino acids long. The germline CDR1 and CDR2 sequences are MDHEN and SYDVKM. The CDR3 region has the DNA TGTGCCAGCAGTTTTCCCGCTCCGGGGGGCTACACCTTC. It yields the protein CASSFPAPGGYTF.

The chain couples TRBV18 to TRBJ2-3; 9 nucleotides agree with TRBD2. The CDR3 runs 15 residues. V lost 3 bases to trimming and J lost 4 bases; unmatched junction nucleotides: 5. The germline CDR1 and CDR2 sequences are KGHSH and LQKENI. CDR3: CASSPGLARADTQYF. The CDR3 coding sequence is TGTGCCAGCTCACCGGGACTAGCTAGGGCAGATACGCAGTATTTT.

V is TRBV28 and J is TRBJ2-5, with TRBD1 as a possible D gene (5 bases). V lost 5 bases and J 2 bases, leaving 18 bases between the germline ends. CDR1 is MDHEN, CDR2 SYDVKM, per germline. The CDR3 sequence is 16 residues long. As DNA, the CDR3 is TGTGCCAGCAGTAAAAGGGTGGTCACAGGTCAAGAGACCCAGTACTTC. This gives the protein CASSKRVVTGQETQYF.

The chain employs TRBV7-2 and TRBJ1-5; D unresolved. There are 15 residues in the CDR3. The ends were cut back, 1 base at V and 1 base at J, with 8 bases in the middle. Germline values: CDR1 SGHTA, CDR2 FQGNSA. Written as DNA, the CDR3 is TGTGCCAGCAGCTTAGTTAAACACAGCAATCAGCCCCAGCATTTT. Encoded protein: CASSLVKHSNQPQHF.

The genes are TRBV10-3 and TRBJ1-4; 7 positions agree with TRBD1. The CDR3 totals 14 residues. Germline V gives CDR1 ENHRY, CDR2 SYGVKD. J was trimmed by 4 bases and V by 4 bases; bases with no gene match: 3. The CDR3 region has the DNA TGTGCCATCAGTGGACAGGGCTTTAATGAAAAACTGTTTTTT. Its translation: CAISGQGFNEKLFF.

This rearrangement joins TRBV5-1 to TRBJ2-7; 9 bases align to TRBD1. From germline, CDR1 is SGHRS and CDR2 YFSETQ. CDR3 length: 13 amino acids. V was pared by 4 bases and J by 4 bases, with 3 bases of the junction left unmatched. CDR3 DNA: TGCGCCAGCAGCCACGGGACAGGGTACGAGCAGTACTTC. It translates to CASSHGTGYEQYF.

The chain couples TRBV5-1 to TRBJ1-3; D is uncertain. Germline loops: CDR1 SGHRS, CDR2 YFSETQ. V was pared by 2 bases and J by 0 bases, with 15 bases between. The CDR3 totals 17 residues. The CDR3 region has the DNA TGCGCCAGCAGCTTAAGCTCGGGGAGAAGCTCTGGAAACACCATATATTTT. Its protein is CASSLSSGRSSGNTIYF.

The chain couples TRBV27 to TRBJ2-1; 12 bases agree with TRBD2. J lost 8 bases, V lost 4 bases, and 12 bases had no gene match. The CDR3 runs to 17 residues. Germline-derived CDR1 and CDR2 are MNHEY and SMNVEV (reference sequence). The CDR3 sequence is CASSSASGGAGQDEQFF. CDR3 nucleotide sequence: TGTGCCAGCAGTTCCGCTAGCGGGGGGGCGGGTCAGGATGAGCAGTTCTTC.

The chain carries TRBV28 and TRBJ1-2; 8 nucleotides agree with TRBD1. The CDR3 covers 14 residues. V was clipped by 7 bases and J by 9 bases; unmatched bases: 13. From germline, CDR1 is MDHEN and CDR2 SYDVKM. This chain's CDR3 is CASTPDRGDSRYTF. CDR3 DNA sequence: TGTGCCAGCACCCCAGACAGGGGAGATTCACGCTACACCTTC.

This chain uses TRBV11-3 with TRBJ2-3; 8 bases are a match to TRBD2. The ends lost 1 base at V and 8 bases at J; junction bases unmatched: 8. The V gene's germline CDR1 is SGHNT and CDR2 YENEEA. The CDR3 totals 15 residues. The CDR3 spells CASSLGETSDGTQYF. For the CDR3, the DNA is TGTGCCAGCAGCTTAGGGGAGACTAGCGACGGTACGCAGTATTTT.

The V and J genes are TRBV30 and TRBJ2-1; D is unclear. Germline V gene lookup returns CDR1 GTSNPN and CDR2 SVGIG (reference sequence). V gave up 0 bases and J gave up 2 bases, with 2 bases separating them. The CDR3 extends over 12 amino acids. The CDR3 is CAWSVTYNEQFF. The CDR3 DNA follows: TGTGCCTGGAGTGTAACCTACAATGAGCAGTTCTTC.

The CDR3 spells CASSLESNRRNEKLFF. The CDR3 nucleotides are TGCGCCAGCAGCTTGGAATCGAACAGGCGTAATGAAAAACTGTTTTTT. This sequence joins TRBV5-1 and TRBJ1-4; D might be TRBD1 (5 bases). The CDR3 loop spans 16 amino acids. V shed 0 bases and J shed 4 bases, with 13 bases lying between them. Germline CDR1 reads SGHRS; CDR2 reads YFSETQ.

The V gene is TRBV19, the J gene TRBJ1-1, with 7 bases matching TRBD1. The germline CDR1 and CDR2 sequences are LNHDA and SQIVND (reference sequence). J lost 1 base, V lost 5 bases, and 4 bases had no gene match. The CDR3 extends over 14 amino acids. The CDR3 here is CASSWDRPNTEAFF. CDR3 nucleotides: TGTGCCAGTAGTTGGGACAGACCGAACACTGAAGCTTTCTTT. The variable domain in full, completed from reference TRBV19 and TRBJ1-1, reads DGGITQSPKYLFRKEGQNVTLSCEQNLNHDAMYWYRQDPGQGLRLIYYSQIVNDFQKGDIAEGYSVSREKKESFPLTVTSAQKNPTAFYLCASSWDRPNTEAFFGQGTRLTVV.